The next 2 T cell receptor beta chains were all read from a single sample in a study of Ad26.COV2.S vaccination and SARS-CoV-2 variants (dated by TCRdb to 2020 to 2022). Libraries came from the immunoSEQ multiplex PCR assay. The table was pulled from immuneACCESS by TCRdb, which kept in-frame rearrangements only. Such tables lose some clones; where checked, under half of the loss comes from unresolved V genes, and the rest has no known cause. Across this sample there are about 400,000 clones, with around 82% seen only once. The leading ten clones occupy approximately 7% of the sample. The treatment or condition label corresponds to: some 20 received Ad26.COV2.S at low or high dose, single or two shots; 5 received placebo; per-sample allocation not given. Repertoires of vaccine and placebo recipients were sequenced from samples taken on day 63 after the first injection. Sequencing was performed on peripheral blood, taken in a trial of Ad26.COV2.S vaccine versus placebo. The source of these receptors is a person aged 18-65 years who received the Ad26.COV2.S COVID-19 vaccine or a placebo.

The chain combines TRBV7-9 with TRBJ1-2; D call uncertain. Deletions cut 1 base from V and 4 bases from J, with 7 bases between. CDR1 and CDR2 (germline): SEHNR, FQNEAQ (reference sequence). This CDR3 comprises 13 residues. The CDR3 region is CASSLGPSYGYTF. DNA for the CDR3: TGTGCCAGCAGCTTAGGACCGAGCTATGGCTACACCTTC.

The genes are TRBV6-1 and TRBJ1-1; D gene uncertain. V was clipped by 1 base and J by 12 bases, with 9 bases between them. The germline CDR1 and CDR2 sequences are MNHNS and SASEGT. The CDR3 is 11 residues long. The CDR3 loop reads CASSEDETPFF. The CDR3, as DNA: TGTGCCAGCAGTGAAGACGAAACGCCTTTCTTT.